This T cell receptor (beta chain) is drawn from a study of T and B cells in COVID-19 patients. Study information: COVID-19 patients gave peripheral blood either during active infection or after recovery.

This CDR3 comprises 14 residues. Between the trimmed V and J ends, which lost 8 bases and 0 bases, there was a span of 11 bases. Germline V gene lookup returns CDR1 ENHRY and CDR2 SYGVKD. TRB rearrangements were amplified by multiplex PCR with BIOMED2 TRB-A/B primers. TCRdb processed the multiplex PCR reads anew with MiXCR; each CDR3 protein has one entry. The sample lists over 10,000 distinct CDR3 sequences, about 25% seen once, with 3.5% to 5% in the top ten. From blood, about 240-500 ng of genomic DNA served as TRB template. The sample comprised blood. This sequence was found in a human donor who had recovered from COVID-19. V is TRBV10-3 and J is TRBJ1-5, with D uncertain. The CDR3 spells CAIREEYSNQPQHF. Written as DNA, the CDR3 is TGTGCCATCCGGGAAGAATATAGCAATCAGCCCCAGCATTTT.